The entry that follows covers one T cell receptor beta chain sequence. Using immunoSEQ multiplex PCR, the repertoire was profiled, and TCRdb retains in-frame clones only, with some absent. This table holds about 150,000 clones, about 90% found once. This CDR3 spans 18 amino acids. Germline loops: CDR1 SGHDT, CDR2 YYEEEE. Trimming took 3 bases from V and 1 from J; bases not matched to a gene: 12. These data originate in a study of blood T cell repertoires in COVID-19. The source of this sequence is a woman in her thirties or forties who had been exposed to COVID-19. Material: PBMCs or T cells enriched from blood (not recorded which). The chain links TRBV5-6 to TRBJ1-4; TRBD1 aligns across 7 bases. CDR3 coding DNA: TGTGCCAGCAGCTCGTTGACAGGGAGGATAGTAACTAATGAAAAACTGTTTTTT. Encoded protein: CASSSLTGRIVTNEKLFF.